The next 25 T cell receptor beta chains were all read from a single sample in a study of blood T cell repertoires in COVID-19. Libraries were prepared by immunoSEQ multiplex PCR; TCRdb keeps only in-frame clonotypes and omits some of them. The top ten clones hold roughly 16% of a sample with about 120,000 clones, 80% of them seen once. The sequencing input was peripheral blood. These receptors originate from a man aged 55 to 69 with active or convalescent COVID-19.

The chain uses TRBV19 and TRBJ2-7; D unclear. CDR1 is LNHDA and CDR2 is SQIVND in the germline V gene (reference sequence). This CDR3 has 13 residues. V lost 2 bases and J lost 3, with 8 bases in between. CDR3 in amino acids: CASSITTYYEQYF. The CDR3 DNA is TGTGCCAGTAGTATAACGACTTACTACGAGCAGTACTTC.

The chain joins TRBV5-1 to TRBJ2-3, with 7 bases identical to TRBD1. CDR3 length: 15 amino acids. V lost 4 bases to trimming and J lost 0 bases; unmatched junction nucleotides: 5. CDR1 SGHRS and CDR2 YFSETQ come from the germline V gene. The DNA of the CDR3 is TGCGCCAGCAGCGGGGGACAGACAAGCACAGATACGCAGTATTTT. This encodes CASSGGQTSTDTQYF.

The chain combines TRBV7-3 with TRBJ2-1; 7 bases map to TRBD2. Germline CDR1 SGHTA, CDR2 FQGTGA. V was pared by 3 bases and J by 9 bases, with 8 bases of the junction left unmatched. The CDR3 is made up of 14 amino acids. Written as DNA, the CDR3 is TGTGCCAGCAGCTTGAGTGCGGGAGTAGTTGAGCAGTTCTTC. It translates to CASSLSAGVVEQFF.

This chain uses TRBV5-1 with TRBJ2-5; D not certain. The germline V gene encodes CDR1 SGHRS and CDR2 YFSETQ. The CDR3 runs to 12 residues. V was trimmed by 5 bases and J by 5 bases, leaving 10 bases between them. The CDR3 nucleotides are TGCGCCAGCAGTATAAAATTGGAGACCCAGTACTTC. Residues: CASSIKLETQYF.

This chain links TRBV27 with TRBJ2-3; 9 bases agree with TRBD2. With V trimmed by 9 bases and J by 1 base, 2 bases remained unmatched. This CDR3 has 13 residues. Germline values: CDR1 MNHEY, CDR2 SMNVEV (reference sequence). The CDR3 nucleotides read TGTGCCAGTCAGCGGGAGGGCACAGATACGCAGTATTTT. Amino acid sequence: CASQREGTDTQYF.

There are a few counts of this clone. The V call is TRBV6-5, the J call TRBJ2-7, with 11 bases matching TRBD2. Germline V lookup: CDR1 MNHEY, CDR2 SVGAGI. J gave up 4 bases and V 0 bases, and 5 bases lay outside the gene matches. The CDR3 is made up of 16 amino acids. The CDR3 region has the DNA TGTGCCAGCAGTTACTCGAAACCTAGCGGGAGGTACGAGCAGTACTTC. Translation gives CASSYSKPSGRYEQYF.

The CDR3 DNA reads as TGTGCCAGCAGCTTTAGGGGCGGGAACACTGAAGCTTTCTTT. Translating gives CASSFRGGNTEAFF. The chain uses TRBV5-4 and TRBJ1-1, with a tentative D call TRBD1 (5 bases). Germline-derived CDR1 and CDR2 are SGHNT and YYREEE (reference sequence). The CDR3 has 14 amino acids. Trimming pared 2 bases from V and 1 base from J, leaving 9 bases between.

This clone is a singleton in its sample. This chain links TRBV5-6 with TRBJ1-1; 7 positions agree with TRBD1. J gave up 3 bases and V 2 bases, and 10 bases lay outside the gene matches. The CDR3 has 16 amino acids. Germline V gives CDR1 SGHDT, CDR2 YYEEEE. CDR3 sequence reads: CASSFGQAWGDTEAFF. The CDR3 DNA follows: TGTGCCAGCAGCTTCGGACAGGCCTGGGGCGACACTGAAGCTTTCTTT. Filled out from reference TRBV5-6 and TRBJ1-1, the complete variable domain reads DAGVTQSPTHLIKTRGQQVTLRCSPKSGHDTVSWYQQALGQGPQFIFQYYEEEERQRGNFPDRFSGHQFPNYSSELNVNALLLGDSALYLCASSFGQAWGDTEAFFGQGTRLTVV.

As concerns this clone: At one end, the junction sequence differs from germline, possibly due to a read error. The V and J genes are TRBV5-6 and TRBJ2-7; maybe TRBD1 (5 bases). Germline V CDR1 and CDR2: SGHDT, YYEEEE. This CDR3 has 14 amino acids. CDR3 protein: CASSLGRGSHEQYF. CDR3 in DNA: TGTGCCAGCAGCTTGGGTAGGGGCTCCCACGAGCAGTACTTC. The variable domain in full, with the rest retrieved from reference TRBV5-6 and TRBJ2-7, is DAGVTQSPTHLIKTRGQQVTLRCSPKSGHDTVSWYQQALGQGPQFIFQYYEEEERQRGNFPDRFSGHQFPNYSSELNVNALLLGDSALYLCASSLGRGSHEQYFGPGTRLTVT.

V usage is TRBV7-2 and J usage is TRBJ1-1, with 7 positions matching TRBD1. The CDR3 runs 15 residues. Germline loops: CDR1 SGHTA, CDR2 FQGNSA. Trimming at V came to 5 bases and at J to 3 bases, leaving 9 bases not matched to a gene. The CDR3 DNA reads TGTGCCAGCAGCGCGCGGGACAGCGCTTACACTGAAGCTTTCTTT. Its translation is CASSARDSAYTEAFF.

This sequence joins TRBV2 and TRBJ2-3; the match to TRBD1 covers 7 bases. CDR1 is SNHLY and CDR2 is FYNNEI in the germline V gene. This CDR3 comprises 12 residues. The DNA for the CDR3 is TGTGCGGGGACAGAAAACACAGATACGCAGTATTTT. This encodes CAGTENTDTQYF.

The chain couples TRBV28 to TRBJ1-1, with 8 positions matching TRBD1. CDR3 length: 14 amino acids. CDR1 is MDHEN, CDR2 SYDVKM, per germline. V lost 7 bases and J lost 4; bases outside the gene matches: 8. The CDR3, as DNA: TGTGCCAGCACCAGGGGGGGGACAGGCACTGAAGCTTTCTTT. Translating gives CASTRGGTGTEAFF.

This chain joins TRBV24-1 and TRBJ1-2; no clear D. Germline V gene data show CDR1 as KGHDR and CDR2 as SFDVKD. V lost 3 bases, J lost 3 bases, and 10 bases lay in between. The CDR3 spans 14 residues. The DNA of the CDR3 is TGTGCCACCAGTGATCCGACACACTACTATGGCTACACCTTC. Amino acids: CATSDPTHYYGYTF.

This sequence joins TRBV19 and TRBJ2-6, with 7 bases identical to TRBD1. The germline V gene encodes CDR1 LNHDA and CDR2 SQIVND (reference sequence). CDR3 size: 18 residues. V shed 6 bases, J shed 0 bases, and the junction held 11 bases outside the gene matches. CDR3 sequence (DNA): TGTGCCAGTAGCTCAACTGAGGGGGCTCCCTCTGGGGCCAACGTCCTGACTTTC. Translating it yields CASSSTEGAPSGANVLTF.

The CDR3 protein is CASSRLAGPMPSSYNEQFF. For the CDR3, the DNA is TGTGCCAGCAGTAGGCTAGCGGGCCCTATGCCGAGCTCCTACAATGAGCAGTTCTTC. The gene calls are TRBV28 and TRBJ2-1; TRBD2 matches at 8 bases. V was clipped by 5 bases and J by 0 bases; unmatched bases: 15. Germline CDR1 reads MDHEN; CDR2 reads SYDVKM. This CDR3 contains 19 residues.

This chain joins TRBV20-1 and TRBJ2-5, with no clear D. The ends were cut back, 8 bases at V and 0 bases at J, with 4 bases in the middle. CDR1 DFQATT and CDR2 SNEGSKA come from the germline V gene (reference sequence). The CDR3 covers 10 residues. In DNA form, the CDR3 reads TGCAGTTCCTACCAAGAGACCCAGTACTTC. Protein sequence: CSSYQETQYF.

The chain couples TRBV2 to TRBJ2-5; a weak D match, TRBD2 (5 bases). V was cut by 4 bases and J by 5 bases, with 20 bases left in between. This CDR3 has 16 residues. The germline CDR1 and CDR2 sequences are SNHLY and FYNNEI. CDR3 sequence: CASSGTHGDTGETQYF. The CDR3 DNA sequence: TGTGCCAGCAGTGGGACTCACGGTGATACCGGCGAGACCCAGTACTTC.

CDR3 DNA sequence: TGTGCCAGCGGGGATCCGGGGTATTCCTACGAGCAGTACTTC. Protein: CASGDPGYSYEQYF. This chain uses TRBV28 with TRBJ2-7, with a possible D match to TRBD2 (5 bases). Germline loops: CDR1 MDHEN, CDR2 SYDVKM. This CDR3 has 14 residues. Deletions cut 8 bases from V and 1 base from J, with 15 bases between.

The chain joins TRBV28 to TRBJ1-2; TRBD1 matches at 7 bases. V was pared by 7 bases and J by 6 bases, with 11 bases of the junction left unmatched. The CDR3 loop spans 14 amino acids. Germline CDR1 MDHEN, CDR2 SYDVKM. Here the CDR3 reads CASNQQGPWNGYTF. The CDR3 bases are TGTGCCAGCAACCAACAGGGGCCTTGGAATGGCTACACCTTC.

The DNA for the CDR3 is TGTGCCAGCAGCGTACGGGGCGGGAGTTACACAGATACGCAGTATTTT. Its protein product is CASSVRGGSYTDTQYF. V gene TRBV9 combines with J gene TRBJ2-3; TRBD2 agrees at 7 bases. This CDR3 has 16 amino acids. V shed 1 base and J 2 bases; nucleotides not matched to a gene: 7. CDR1 SGDLS and CDR2 YYNGEE come from the germline V gene. The full variable domain, with the rest looked up from reference TRBV9 and TRBJ2-3, is DSGVTQTPKHLITATGQRVTLRCSPRSGDLSVYWYQQSLDQGLQFLIQYYNGEERAKGNILERFSAQQFPDLHSELNLSSLELGDSALYFCASSVRGGSYTDTQYFGPGTRLTVL.

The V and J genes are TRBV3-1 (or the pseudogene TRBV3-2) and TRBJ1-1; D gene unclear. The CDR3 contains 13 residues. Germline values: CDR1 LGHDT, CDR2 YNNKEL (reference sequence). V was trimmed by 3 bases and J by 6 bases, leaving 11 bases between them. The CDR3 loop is CASSQGGKSEAFF. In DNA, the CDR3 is TGTGCCAGCAGCCAGGGAGGAAAGTCTGAAGCTTTCTTT.

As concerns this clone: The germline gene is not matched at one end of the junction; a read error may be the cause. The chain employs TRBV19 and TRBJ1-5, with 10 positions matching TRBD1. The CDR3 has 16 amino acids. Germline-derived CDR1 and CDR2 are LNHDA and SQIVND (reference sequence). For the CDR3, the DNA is TGTGCCAGTAGTCTAGACGGGACAGGGGCTGGGCAGCCCCAGCATTTT. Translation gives CASSLDGTGAGQPQHF.

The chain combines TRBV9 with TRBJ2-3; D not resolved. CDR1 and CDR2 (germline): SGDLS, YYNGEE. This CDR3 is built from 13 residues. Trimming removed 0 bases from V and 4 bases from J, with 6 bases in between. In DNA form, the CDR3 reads TGTGCCAGCAGCGTAGGGCTGGCAGATACGCAGTATTTT. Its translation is CASSVGLADTQYF.

The CDR3 region has the DNA TGTGCCAGCAGTTTAACCCGACAACAAGAGACCCAGTACTTC. Translated: CASSLTRQQETQYF. The genes are TRBV28 and TRBJ2-5; D is unresolved. V shed 2 bases and J shed 2 bases, with 9 bases lying between them. Germline V CDR1 and CDR2: MDHEN, SYDVKM. The CDR3 length is 14 residues.

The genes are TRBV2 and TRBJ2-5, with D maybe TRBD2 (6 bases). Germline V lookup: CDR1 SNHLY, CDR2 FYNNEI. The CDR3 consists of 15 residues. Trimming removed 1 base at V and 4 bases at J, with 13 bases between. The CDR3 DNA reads TGTGCCAGCAGTGAAGGAGGGAGGTTTGGAGAGACCCAGTACTTC. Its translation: CASSEGGRFGETQYF.